One sample yielded the 9 T cell receptor beta chains listed below, sequenced in a study of radiotherapy plus CTLA-4 blockade in lung cancer. Data came from immunoSEQ multiplex PCR; TCRdb stores just in-frame clones and leaves some out. The profile shows 85,000 to 90,000 clones, around 87% of them singletons. The material sequenced was peripheral blood, taken from a patient treated with radiotherapy plus ipilimumab. These receptors were obtained from a human donor with non-small cell lung cancer that progressed on radiotherapy plus ipilimumab.

This chain joins TRBV27 and TRBJ2-3; the D call may be TRBD1 or TRBD2 (6 bases each). The CDR3 totals 16 residues. Trimming removed 5 bases at V and 0 bases at J, with 15 bases between. Germline V gives CDR1 MNHEY, CDR2 SMNVEV (reference sequence). CDR3 residues: CASSLLGGLSTDTQYF. CDR3 nucleotide sequence: TGTGCCAGCAGTCTCCTGGGGGGCCTTAGCACAGATACGCAGTATTTT.

The V and J genes are TRBV6-6 and TRBJ2-7, with D tentatively TRBD2 (6 bases). The CDR3 contains 14 residues. From germline, CDR1 is MNHNY and CDR2 SVGAGI (reference sequence). Deletions cut 2 bases from V and 7 bases from J, with 15 bases between. CDR3 loop: CASSYTLASEEQYF. As DNA, the CDR3 is TGTGCCAGCAGTTACACCCTAGCGTCGGAGGAGCAGTACTTC.

This clone is classed as medium-sized. An end of the junction does not agree with germline; a read error may underlie this. The genes are TRBV5-4 and TRBJ1-1; D gene ambiguous. CDR3 length: 15 residues. The germline V gene encodes CDR1 SGHNT and CDR2 YYREEE (reference sequence). The CDR3 coding sequence is TGTGCCAGCAGCCCGTGGTTAGCGTTGAGCACTAAAGCTTTCTTT. Translation gives CASSPWLALSTKAFF.

The count of this clone is one. This chain connects TRBV18 to TRBJ2-5, with D possibly being TRBD1 or TRBD2 (7 bases each). V lost 1 base and J lost 4, with 13 bases in between. Looked up from germline, CDR1 is KGHSH and CDR2 is LQKENI. The CDR3 totals 15 residues. Here the CDR3 DNA reads TGTGCCAGCTCACCACGACAGGGCGGGGGAGAGACCCAGTACTTC. Translating gives CASSPRQGGGETQYF.

This clone has only a few counts. The chain joins TRBV5-6 to TRBJ2-7, with D perhaps given as TRBD1 or TRBD2 (5 bases each). The CDR3 has 14 residues. From germline, CDR1 is SGHDT and CDR2 YYEEEE. V was cut by 4 bases and J by 7 bases, with 18 bases left in between. Here the CDR3 DNA reads TGTGCCAGCAGCGGGGACGGTATTTACCCGGAGCAGTACTTC. This sequence encodes CASSGDGIYPEQYF. The variable domain in full, completed from reference TRBV5-6 and TRBJ2-7, reads DAGVTQSPTHLIKTRGQQVTLRCSPKSGHDTVSWYQQALGQGPQFIFQYYEEEERQRGNFPDRFSGHQFPNYSSELNVNALLLGDSALYLCASSGDGIYPEQYFGPGTRLTVT.

This clone came up a few times. This chain links TRBV19 with TRBJ1-3, with unresolved D. The CDR3 has 14 amino acids. Germline-derived CDR1 and CDR2 are LNHDA and SQIVND (reference sequence). V dropped 6 bases and J dropped 0 bases, with 9 bases sitting between them. As DNA, the CDR3 is TGTGCCAGTAGAGCCGAGGGCTCTGGAAACACCATATATTTT. Translation gives CASRAEGSGNTIYF.

This clone has just one count. The rearrangement links TRBV5-1 to TRBJ2-7, with 7 bases matching TRBD1. With V trimmed by 0 bases and J by 2 bases, 2 bases remained unmatched. CDR1 and CDR2 from the germline V gene are SGHRS and YFSETQ. The CDR3 is 14 amino acids. DNA for the CDR3: TGCGCCAGCAGCTTGGCTGGGACAGCCTACGAGCAGTACTTC. Amino acids: CASSLAGTAYEQYF.

The CDR3 nucleotides are TGTGCCAGCAGCTTAGCCTTTACCGATCCCAGATATAGCAATCAGCCCCAGCATTTT. Translation: CASSLAFTDPRYSNQPQHF. The J gene is TRBJ1-5, the V gene TRBV7-8; D ambiguous. From germline, CDR1 is SGHVS and CDR2 FQNEAQ. With 0 bases removed from V and 0 bases from J, the gap between germline ends came to 18 bases. The CDR3 is 19 amino acids.

V gene TRBV6-1 combines with J gene TRBJ2-1; D call uncertain. CDR1 and CDR2 from the germline V gene are MNHNS and SASEGT. The CDR3 length is 14 residues. Trimming removed 0 bases from V and 7 bases from J, with 10 bases in between. The CDR3 loop is CASSEATGRNEQFF. In DNA, the CDR3 is TGTGCCAGCAGTGAAGCGACTGGTAGGAATGAGCAGTTCTTC.